The rows below give T cell receptor beta chains drawn from one sample of a study of T-cell memory formation after mild COVID-19. A single record per CDR3 protein comes from TCRdb applying MiXCR to the 5' RACE reads. Among 410,000 or so distinct CDR3 sequences listed, about 22% were seen once. The sample comprised PBMCs or a T cell subset sorted from them (not recorded which). The receptor set was obtained from an adult woman who had mild COVID-19 (a few samples of this study predate the infection). Cell type and time point are not known. The CDR3 runs from the conserved cysteine through the conserved F or W. Fields, in order: V gene, CDR3 protein.

>TRBV6-5
CASSYSRAQHTDTQYF
>TRBV12-3/TRBV12-4
CASSLGTSGRRGTDTQYF
>TRBV2
CASTTMITTSGGADTQYF
>TRBV11-3
CASSLGESGQSYQLYEQYF
>TRBV5-1
CASSLGQGARGTEAFF
>TRBV24-1
CATSDSGQLNGYTF
>TRBV6-5
CASSYGGNTEAFF
>TRBV12-3/TRBV12-4
CASSLAGVGYNEQFF
>TRBV9
CASSVAGLGTGELFF
>TRBV12-3/TRBV12-4
CVEGARGANVLTF